This T cell receptor (beta chain) stems from a study of cytomegalovirus exposure and HLA in healthy donors. Findings and caveats of the study: In most subjects, TCR beta sequences reportedly gave accurate predictions of HLA-A and HLA-B alleles.

On this clone itself: What it binds is unknown.

Vbeta (60) and Jbeta (13) primers were used in the PCR. Assay used: immunoSEQ multiplex PCR; TCRdb lists only in-frame clones, some missing. This sample has 150,000 to 200,000 clones; 77% occur once, and the top ten carry about 1.5%. The germline gives CDR1 SGHTA, CDR2 FQGNSA. The CDR3 runs 13 residues. Sequenced: PBMCs. This chain connects TRBV7-2 to TRBJ2-1; 7 nucleotides align to TRBD2. This TCR derives from a woman aged 25 to 45 in good health and CMV-seronegative. This CDR3 reads CADLLAPGGEQFF. In nucleotides, the CDR3 is TGTGCAGACCTACTAGCCCCGGGGGGTGAGCAGTTCTTC.